A selection of T cell receptor beta chains follows, all from one sample in a study of technical replicates of blood from several donors. Profiled with immunoSEQ multiplex PCR; TCRdb holds only in-frame clones, not every one. This sample has some 56,000 clones, with around 93% found just once. Sequenced: PBMCs. These receptors all stem from a human donor in good health. Some clones in this sample may be carry-over from other donors' samples. Both conserved end residues are part of each CDR3. A D gene is named only where the DNA matches it firmly. Size is stated for part of the rows, as once, few or many counts, or as a class when the clone is expanded.

CDR3nt: TGTGCCTGGAGTGGGGGACTAGCGGGAACCTACGAGCAGTACTTC
CDR3aa: CAWSGGLAGTYEQYF
v_gene: TRBV30
abundance: NA
d_gene: TRBD2
j_gene: TRBJ2-7

CDR3nt: TGTGCCAGCAGGGGCCCCGAAGGTGAAAAACTGTTTTTT
CDR3aa: CASRGPEGEKLFF
v_gene: TRBV6-6
abundance: NA
d_gene: NA
j_gene: TRBJ1-4

CDR3nt: TGTGCCAGCAGCTTAGGGACCCGGGGGTACTATGGCTACACCTTC
CDR3aa: CASSLGTRGYYGYTF
v_gene: TRBV13
abundance: NA
d_gene: NA
j_gene: TRBJ1-2

CDR3nt: TGTGCCAGCTCGGTGGGCCCGGGGGGGACCCAAGAGACCCAGTACTTC
CDR3aa: CASSVGPGGTQETQYF
v_gene: TRBV7-9
abundance: NA
d_gene: TRBD2
j_gene: TRBJ2-5

CDR3nt: TGTGCCAGCAGCTTTATGGCCAGTCTAGCGAGGACCAGCTCCTACGAGCAGTACTTC
CDR3aa: CASSFMASLARTSSYEQYF
v_gene: TRBV7-8
abundance: NA
d_gene: NA
j_gene: TRBJ2-7

CDR3nt: TGTGCCAGCAGCTTCTCTAGCAATTCCTACAATGAGCAGTTCTTC
CDR3aa: CASSFSSNSYNEQFF
v_gene: TRBV7-6
abundance: once
d_gene: NA
j_gene: TRBJ2-1

CDR3nt: TGTGCCACCAGCAATGTCAATTCTGGGGCCAACGTCCTGACTTTC
CDR3aa: CATSNVNSGANVLTF
v_gene: TRBV15
abundance: once
d_gene: NA
j_gene: TRBJ2-6

CDR3nt: TGTGCCAGCAGTTCCCCCGGACAGTCCAATTCACCCCTCCACTTT
CDR3aa: CASSSPGQSNSPLHF
v_gene: TRBV6-5
abundance: NA
d_gene: NA
j_gene: TRBJ1-6

CDR3nt: TGTGCCAGCAGCTCCTCCCCGGGACAGGTCTACAATGAGCAGTTCTTC
CDR3aa: CASSSSPGQVYNEQFF
v_gene: TRBV7-3
abundance: NA
d_gene: TRBD1
j_gene: TRBJ2-1

CDR3nt: TGTGCCAGTACTAGCGGGGGGGAGAAAGAGACCCAGTACTTC
CDR3aa: CASTSGGEKETQYF
v_gene: TRBV7-3
abundance: NA
d_gene: TRBD2
j_gene: TRBJ2-5

CDR3nt: TGTGCCAGCAGCCCCCTCGGGCGGGGGGGCCGGGATACGCAGTATTTT
CDR3aa: CASSPLGRGGRDTQYF
v_gene: TRBV7-7
abundance: once
d_gene: TRBD2
j_gene: TRBJ2-3